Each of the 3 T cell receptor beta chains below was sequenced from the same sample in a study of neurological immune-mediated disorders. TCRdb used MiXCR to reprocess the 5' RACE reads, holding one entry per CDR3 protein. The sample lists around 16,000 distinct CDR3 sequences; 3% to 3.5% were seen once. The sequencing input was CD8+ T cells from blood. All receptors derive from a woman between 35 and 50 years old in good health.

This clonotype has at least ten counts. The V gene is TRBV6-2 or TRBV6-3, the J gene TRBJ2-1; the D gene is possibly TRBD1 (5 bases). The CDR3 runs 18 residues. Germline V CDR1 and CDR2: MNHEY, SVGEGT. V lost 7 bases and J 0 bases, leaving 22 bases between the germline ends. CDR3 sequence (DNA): TGTGCCAGCAATCCAATTCTCTCGACAGATCACTCCTACAATGAGCAGTTCTTC. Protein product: CASNPILSTDHSYNEQFF.

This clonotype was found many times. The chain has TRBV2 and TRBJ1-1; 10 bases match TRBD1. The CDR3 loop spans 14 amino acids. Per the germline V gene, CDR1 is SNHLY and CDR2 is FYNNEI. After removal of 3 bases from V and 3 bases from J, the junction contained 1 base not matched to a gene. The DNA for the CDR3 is TGTGCCAGCAGTGAGGGACAGGGGTACACTGAAGCTTTCTTT. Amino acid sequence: CASSEGQGYTEAFF.

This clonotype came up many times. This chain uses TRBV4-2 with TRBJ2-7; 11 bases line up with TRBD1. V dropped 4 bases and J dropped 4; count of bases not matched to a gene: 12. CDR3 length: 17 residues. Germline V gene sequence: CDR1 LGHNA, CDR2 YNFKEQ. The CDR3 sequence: CASSLHHRTGGLYEQYF. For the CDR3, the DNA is TGTGCCAGCAGCCTACACCACAGGACAGGGGGCCTGTACGAGCAGTACTTC.